Presented here are 11 T cell receptor beta chains from one specimen sequenced in a study of T cell repertoires in cytomegalovirus infection. TCRdb re-called the reads with MiXCR, one entry per CDR3 protein. The sample holds about 530,000 distinct CDR3 sequences, 26% seen once. Sequencing input: PBMCs. All receptors come from a human donor in good health (CMV status not recorded). Some clones in this sample may be carry-over from other donors' samples.

This clonotype has only a few counts. The chain couples TRBV5-6 to TRBJ2-3; D is uncertain. The CDR3 runs 15 residues. V shed 6 bases and J shed 0 bases, with 14 bases lying between them. CDR1 is SGHDT, CDR2 YYEEEE, per germline. CDR3 coding DNA: TGTGCCAGCACCCTGTTAGAGGAAAGCACAGATACGCAGTATTTT. Translation: CASTLLEESTDTQYF.

This clonotype was observed a single time. V gene TRBV11-2 combines with J gene TRBJ1-1, with TRBD1 matching 8 bases. This CDR3 spans 16 amino acids. Germline CDR1 is SGHAT and CDR2 is FQNNGV. V dropped 5 bases and J dropped 4; count of bases not matched to a gene: 12. The CDR3 bases are TGTGCCAGCAGCGTAAGACTCAGGGGGCTTGGCACTGAAGCTTTCTTT. Translation: CASSVRLRGLGTEAFF.

This clonotype has more than one count but fewer than ten. This chain connects TRBV5-1 to TRBJ1-4; D may be TRBD1 (5 bases). Germline-derived CDR1 and CDR2 are SGHRS and YFSETQ. CDR3 length: 16 amino acids. V was pared by 0 bases and J by 3 bases, with 12 bases between. The CDR3 spells CASSLGDRPSNEKLFF. The CDR3 DNA reads as TGCGCCAGCAGCTTGGGAGACAGACCCTCTAATGAAAAACTGTTTTTT.

This clonotype has more than one count but fewer than ten. The J gene is TRBJ1-6, the V gene TRBV10-3; D perhaps matches TRBD1 (5 bases). Between the trimmed V and J ends, which lost 10 bases and 5 bases, there was a span of 12 bases. The CDR3 length is 13 residues. In germline, CDR1 is ENHRY, CDR2 SYGVKD. The CDR3, as DNA: TGTGCCACGAGGGGAGGGGATAATTCACCCCTCCACTTT. Its translation is CATRGGDNSPLHF.

This clonotype was detected a few times. The genes are TRBV27 and TRBJ1-1; weak D call: TRBD1 (6 bases). Germline lookup yields CDR1 MNHEY and CDR2 SMNVEV (reference sequence). V was clipped by 6 bases and J by 0 bases, with 11 bases between them. This CDR3 region has 14 residues. The CDR3 DNA reads as TGTGCCAGCAGCTGGGGACAACTGAACACTGAAGCTTTCTTT. It codes for CASSWGQLNTEAFF.

This clonotype was observed many times. DNA of the CDR3: TGTGCCAGCCCCCCACTTTGGACTGAAGCTTTCTTT. It is translated as CASPPLWTEAFF. The chain links TRBV7-2 to TRBJ1-1; D is uncertain. Trimming removed 8 bases from V and 5 bases from J, with 12 bases in between. The CDR3 has 12 amino acids. Germline loops: CDR1 SGHTA, CDR2 FQGNSA.

The J gene is TRBJ2-5, the V gene TRBV29-1, with TRBD1 identical over 10 bases. From germline, CDR1 is SQVTM and CDR2 ANQGSEA. This CDR3 is built from 14 residues. The V gene end was trimmed by 4 bases and the J gene end by 5 bases; junction bases not matched to a gene: 7. In DNA form, the CDR3 reads TGCAGCGTTGGTAGACAGGGGGCGATGGAGACCCAGTACTTC. Its protein is CSVGRQGAMETQYF.

This chain uses TRBV20-1 with TRBJ1-2; D not certain. The CDR3 is 19 amino acids. The V and J ends lost 3 bases and 0 bases respectively, with 26 bases between them. CDR1 and CDR2 (germline): DFQATT, SNEGSKA (reference sequence). CDR3 loop: CSARGRVGSLVPPNYGYTF. The DNA of the CDR3 is TGCAGTGCTAGGGGGAGGGTCGGTTCCCTCGTCCCTCCTAACTATGGCTACACCTTC.

The sample holds many counts of this clonotype. The V gene is TRBV7-2, the J gene TRBJ2-7, with 11 bases matching TRBD1. The J segment lost 9 bases and the V segment lost 4 bases, leaving 5 bases of the junction unmatched. Per germline, CDR1 SGHTA and CDR2 FQGNSA. This CDR3 contains 13 residues. The CDR3, as DNA: TGTGCCAGCAGCTCGGACAGGGGGCAGTGGCAGTACTTC. Translated, it gives CASSSDRGQWQYF.

Ten or more counts support this clonotype. This chain joins TRBV11-2 and TRBJ2-3; TRBD2 might be the D (7 bases). Germline lookup yields CDR1 SGHAT and CDR2 FQNNGV. The CDR3 is made up of 16 amino acids. The V end was cut by 4 bases, the J end by 3 bases, with 17 bases between. For the CDR3, the DNA is TGTGCCAGCAGCTCTAGGGGGGGAGACCCGACAGATACGCAGTATTTT. The encoded protein is CASSSRGGDPTDTQYF.

This clonotype appeared many times. The chain combines TRBV7-2 with TRBJ2-1; 8 nucleotides line up with TRBD2. V gave up 0 bases and J gave up 4 bases; unmatched junction bases: 2. Germline values: CDR1 SGHTA, CDR2 FQGNSA. CDR3 length equals 15 residues. For the CDR3, the DNA is TGTGCCAGCAGCTTAGCGTCTAGCGGGTACAATGAGCAGTTCTTC. Protein: CASSLASSGYNEQFF.